This paragraph reports one T cell receptor (beta chain). What it binds is unknown. The PCR contained 60 Vbeta and 13 Jbeta primers. The repertoire was sequenced with immunoSEQ multiplex PCR; TCRdb's copy has only in-frame clones and lacks some. The sample gives 100,000 or so clones, roughly two thirds of which show up once; roughly 3.2% is in the top ten. CDR1 and CDR2 from the germline V gene are MDHEN and SYDVKM. The V and J ends lost 7 bases and 7 bases respectively, with 20 bases between them. The CDR3 runs 14 residues. This sample is drawn from a study of cytomegalovirus exposure and HLA in healthy donors. Study-wide findings and caveats: Owing to their indistinguishability, certain V segments, notably TRBV6-2 and TRBV6-3, were excluded.

Sequences were obtained from PBMCs. The source is a man aged 25-45 years in good health and CMV-seronegative. J is TRBJ2-7 and V is TRBV28; D might be TRBD1 (6 bases). The CDR3 protein is CASTPPGAGREQYF. Written as DNA, the CDR3 is TGTGCCAGCACTCCCCCAGGGGCCGGACGAGAGCAGTACTTC.